This TCR beta chain was identified in a study of blood T cell repertoires in COVID-19 (dated by TCRdb to the early 2020s). Turning to the overall study: The collaborator samples originated in the United States, Italy and Spain and spanned the acute and convalescent phases of COVID-19. The material from the prospective study consisted of cDNA or gDNA derived from T cells, B-cell-depleted T cells, or PBMCs. Deeply sampled blood TCRbeta repertoires from subjects exposed to, actively infected with, or recovered from COVID-19 were included in the dataset. The repertoires were released in a freely available public database intended as a resource for research on the immune response to SARS-CoV-2. The samples were drawn from two sources: the first 160 participants of the ongoing ImmuneRACE study, and 1,254 subjects contributed by 6 global collaborators. The sample metadata nearly always contained a de-identified subject ID, COVID-19 status, age in years and sex. HLA class I and class II types, where available, came from metadata supplied by the sample provider rather than from assay-based typing. Here is what the overall study found, with its caveats: The quantity of clinical and demographic metadata differed by source and by participant and was supplied without curation.

Comment on this clone: Its binding antigen is unknown. Per-base quality was not reported, and no clone a single base away is much larger than it.

Participants in the prospective study were aged about 18 to 90 years, lived in 20 to 30 United States geographic areas, and enrolled through a virtual design. In the prospective study, participants were assigned to cohorts based on the clinical history participants reported in a screening survey and a study questionnaire. ImmuneRACE Cohort 3 recovered participants were defined by two consecutive negative NP/OP PCR tests, healthcare professional clearance, or symptom resolution. In the prospective study, mobile phlebotomists collected whole blood, serum and a nasopharyngeal or oropharyngeal swab from each participant. Prospective study participants could optionally give additional blood draws and questionnaires over an approximately 2-month period. Prospective study blood samples were shipped either frozen or at room temperature before DNA extraction. CDR1 and CDR2 are read off the germline V gene as SGHVS and FNYEAQ. Counted from cysteine to phenylalanine, this CDR3 has 15 amino acids. The DNA shown is the 45-base CDR3, in frame from base 1. Germline trimming amounts to 5 bases on V and 5 bases on J, with 9 as the count of junction bases outside the gene matches.

The immunoSEQ Assay, a bias-controlled multiplex PCR, was used to amplify TCRbeta CDR3 regions from genomic DNA. The authors processed their data as follows. Within the assay, amplification of reference gene primers was used to estimate how many nucleated cells each sample contained. To quantify the absolute abundance of each unique TCRbeta CDR3 rearrangement, sequence reads were collapsed and filtered. For each sample, productive Simpson clonality was calculated by taking the square root of Simpson's diversity index across productive rearrangements. The clones in this table, taken by TCRdb from immuneACCESS, are in-frame only. Not every clone is retained; where verified, under half of the shortfall comes from an unresolved V gene, and the cause of the rest is unknown. For V, J and clone size, that table is used; D and trimming come from the DNA. Recorded for this sample are over 250,000 clones; roughly 90% of them occurred a single time. The ten largest clones represent around 10% of the sample.

The sequence links TRBV7-6 to TRBJ2-1; 7 bases in between match TRBD1. Sequenced sample: PBMCs or T cells enriched from blood (not recorded which). The sequence derives from a man in his forties who had recovered from COVID-19. The CDR3: CASSATGDRHNEQFF. At the DNA level, the sequence is TGTGCCAGCAGCGCTACCGGGGACAGACACAATGAGCAGTTCTTC.